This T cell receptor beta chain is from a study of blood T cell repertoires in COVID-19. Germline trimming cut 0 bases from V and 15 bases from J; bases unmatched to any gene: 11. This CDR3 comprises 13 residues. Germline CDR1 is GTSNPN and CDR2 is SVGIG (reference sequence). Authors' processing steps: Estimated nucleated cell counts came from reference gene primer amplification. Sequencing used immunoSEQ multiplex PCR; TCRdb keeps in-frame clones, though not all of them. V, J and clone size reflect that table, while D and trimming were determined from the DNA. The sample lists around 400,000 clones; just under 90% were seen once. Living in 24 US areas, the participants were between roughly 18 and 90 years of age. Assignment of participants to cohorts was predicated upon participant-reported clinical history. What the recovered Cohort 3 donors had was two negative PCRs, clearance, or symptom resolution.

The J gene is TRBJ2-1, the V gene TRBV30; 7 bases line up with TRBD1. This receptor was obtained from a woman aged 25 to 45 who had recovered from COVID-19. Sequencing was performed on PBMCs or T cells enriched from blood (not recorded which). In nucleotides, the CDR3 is TGTGCCTGGAGTGTACTACAGTCCGCAGGGGGGTTCTTC. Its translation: CAWSVLQSAGGFF.